A selection of T cell receptor beta chains follows, all from one sample in a study of blood T cell repertoires in COVID-19. The assay was immunoSEQ multiplex PCR, and TCRdb's table has in-frame clones only and misses some. The data show around 68,000 clones, with about nine tenths seen just once and less than 2% held by the top ten. The material sequenced was peripheral blood. The origin of the receptors is a human donor in a cohort sampled during active COVID-19. Both conserved end residues are part of each CDR3. The D gene is left open where the match is weak. Expanded clones are given a class, and other clones once, few, many or no size at all.

V gene	D gene	clone size	J gene	CDR3 protein	CDR3 DNA
TRBV18	TRBD2	NA	TRBJ2-4	CASSPGSGRAYIQYF	TGTGCCAGCTCACCGGGTAGCGGGAGGGCCTACATTCAGTACTTC
TRBV21-1	NA	NA	TRBJ2-4	CASSKASRTGGRDIQYF	TGTGCCAGCAGCAAAGCTTCAAGAACAGGGGGCCGGGACATTCAGTACTTC
TRBV5-1	NA	NA	TRBJ2-1	CASSGEWETFNEQFF	TGCGCCAGCAGTGGAGAGTGGGAGACGTTCAATGAGCAGTTCTTC
TRBV5-1	NA	once	TRBJ2-7	CASSLEGEEDEQYF	TGCGCCAGCAGCTTGGAGGGGGAAGAGGACGAGCAGTACTTC
TRBV27	TRBD2	NA	TRBJ2-7	CASSKRTSGIGGDYEQYF	TGTGCCAGCAGTAAACGGACTAGCGGGATCGGTGGTGACTACGAGCAGTACTTC
TRBV7-9	TRBD2	NA	TRBJ2-3	CASSPRPQPLAGSTDTQYF	TGTGCCAGCAGCCCTAGACCACAGCCTTTAGCGGGAAGCACAGATACGCAGTATTTT
TRBV11-3	TRBD1	NA	TRBJ1-3	CASSWDRRKAGNTIYF	TGTGCCAGCAGCTGGGACAGGAGGAAGGCTGGAAACACCATATATTTT
TRBV15	NA	once	TRBJ1-5	CATSRGLVQFLQPQHF	TGTGCCACCAGCAGAGGTTTGGTACAGTTTCTTCAGCCCCAGCATTTT
TRBV5-6	TRBD2	NA	TRBJ2-2	CASSPTFSGAGTGELFF	TGTGCCAGCAGCCCCACCTTTAGCGGGGCGGGGACCGGGGAGCTGTTTTTT
TRBV28	NA	NA	TRBJ2-7	CASSEEEQYF	TGTGCCAGCAGTGAGGAGGAGCAGTACTTC